This T cell receptor (beta chain) was retrieved from a study of blood T cells in healthy people across ages. Study-wide points: One million T cells yielded diversity estimates that were considered underestimates.

For the second PCR, which ran for about 6 to 11 cycles, a sample-barcoded 5' primer and a J-beta primer mix were used. TCRdb redid the calling of the 5' RACE reads with MiXCR, one entry per CDR3 protein. The repertoire has 1,500,000 or so distinct CDR3 sequences, approximately 39% of them found once; the top ten carry more than 4%. V shed 4 bases and J shed 4 bases, with 16 bases lying between them. Germline values: CDR1 DFQATT, CDR2 SNEGSKA (reference sequence). The CDR3 is 14 amino acids. PBMCs, at least 6.5 million per sample, were isolated. As concerns this clonotype: Antigen: not known.

The material sequenced was blood. The rearrangement joins TRBV20-1 to TRBJ1-2; D may be TRBD1 (6 bases). This TCR was recovered from a woman younger than 35 in good health. The CDR3 loop is CSATRPDSPYGYTF. As DNA, the CDR3 is TGCAGTGCTACCCGACCGGACAGCCCCTATGGCTACACCTTC.